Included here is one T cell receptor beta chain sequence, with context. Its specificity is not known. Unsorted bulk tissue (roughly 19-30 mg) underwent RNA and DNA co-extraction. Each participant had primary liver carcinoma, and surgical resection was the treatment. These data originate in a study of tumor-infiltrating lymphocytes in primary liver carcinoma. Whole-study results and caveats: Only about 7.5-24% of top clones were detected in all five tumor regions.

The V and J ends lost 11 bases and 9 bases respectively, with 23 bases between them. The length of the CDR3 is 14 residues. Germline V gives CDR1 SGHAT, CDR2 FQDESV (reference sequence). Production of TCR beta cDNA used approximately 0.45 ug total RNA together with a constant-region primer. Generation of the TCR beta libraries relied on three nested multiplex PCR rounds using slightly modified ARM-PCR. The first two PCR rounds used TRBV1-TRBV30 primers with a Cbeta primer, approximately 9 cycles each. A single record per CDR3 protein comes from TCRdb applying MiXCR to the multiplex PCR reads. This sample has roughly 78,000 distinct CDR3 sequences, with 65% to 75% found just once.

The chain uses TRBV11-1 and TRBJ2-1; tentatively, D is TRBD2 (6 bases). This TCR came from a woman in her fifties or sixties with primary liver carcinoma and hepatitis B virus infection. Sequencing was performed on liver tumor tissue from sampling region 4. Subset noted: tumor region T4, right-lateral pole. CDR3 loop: CACKGLARGREQFF. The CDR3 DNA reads TGTGCCTGCAAGGGGCTAGCGAGAGGGCGTGAGCAGTTCTTC.